This entry is about one T cell receptor (beta chain). The ends lost 6 bases at V and 2 bases at J; junction bases unmatched: 7. The CDR3 is made up of 15 amino acids. The germline CDR1 and CDR2 sequences are SGDLS and YYNGEE. Expressed TCRB transcripts were sequenced after all isolated RNA was converted to cDNA. Clones were read by immunoSEQ multiplex PCR, and TCRdb kept only the in-frame ones, dropping some. This repertoire shows roughly 500,000 clones, roughly an eighth found once; its top ten account for over 0.035%. This record comes from a study of beta chain features in type 1 diabetes. This TCR was sampled from a woman aged 18-29 years in good health. What was sequenced was naive CD4+ T cells from blood. The J gene is TRBJ2-1, the V gene TRBV9; 8 bases are a match to TRBD2. Here the CDR3 DNA reads TGTGCCAGCACCAGCGGGAGAGGGACCTACAATGAGCAGTTCTTC. Its protein is CASTSGRGTYNEQFF. The entire variable domain, with the rest obtained from reference TRBV9 and TRBJ2-1, is as follows: DSGVTQTPKHLITATGQRVTLRCSPRSGDLSVYWYQQSLDQGLQFLIQYYNGEERAKGNILERFSAQQFPDLHSELNLSSLELGDSALYFCASTSGRGTYNEQFFGPGTRLTVL.